The 14 T cell receptor beta chains below come from one sample, sequenced in a study of T cell responses to AZD1222 COVID-19 vaccine. Repertoires were generated with immunoSEQ multiplex PCR, while TCRdb's copy carries only in-frame clones and drops some. The sample consists of hundreds of thousands of clones, 90% to 95% of them appearing once. The sample here was peripheral blood, taken 28 days after the second AZD1222 dose. The receptor source for this set is an adult who received the AZD1222 COVID-19 vaccine.

V usage is TRBV5-4 and J usage is TRBJ2-3; TRBD1 matches 7 bases. The CDR3 runs to 16 residues. V was pared by 0 bases and J by 5 bases, with 9 bases of the junction left unmatched. CDR1 and CDR2 (germline): SGHNT, YYREEE (reference sequence). The CDR3 sequence is CASSLGGGGWGDTQYF. CDR3 coding DNA: TGTGCCAGCAGCTTGGGAGGGGGCGGTTGGGGAGATACGCAGTATTTT.

This clone was found a few times. The J gene is TRBJ1-1, the V gene TRBV10-3, with TRBD1 matching 9 bases. After removal of 7 bases from V and 3 bases from J, the junction contained 6 bases not matched to a gene. Germline CDR1 reads ENHRY; CDR2 reads SYGVKD. The CDR3 is made up of 14 amino acids. The CDR3 DNA reads as TGTGCCATCATGAAGACAGGGGGGGACACTGAAGCTTTCTTT. This translates into CAIMKTGGDTEAFF.

This clone is a singleton in its sample. The rearrangement links TRBV7-8 to TRBJ2-2; D is undetermined. CDR3 length: 15 residues. Trimming stripped 5 bases from V and 6 bases from J, with 16 bases between. The germline gives CDR1 SGHVS, CDR2 FQNEAQ. The CDR3 protein is CASSALRVGSGELFF. The CDR3 region has the DNA TGTGCCAGCAGCGCGCTTCGGGTCGGGTCCGGGGAGCTGTTTTTT.

DNA for the CDR3: TGTGCCACCAGCAGAGACCCTCCCGACTCAAATCAGCCCCAGCATTTT. Translated, it gives CATSRDPPDSNQPQHF. The chain joins TRBV15 to TRBJ1-5; D not certain. Germline V gene lookup returns CDR1 LNHNV and CDR2 YYDKDF (reference sequence). V lost 0 bases and J 4 bases, leaving 13 bases between the germline ends. There are 16 residues in the CDR3.

The gene calls are TRBV14 and TRBJ1-6; a weak D match, TRBD1 (5 bases). V lost 6 bases and J lost 7, with 10 bases in between. Germline values: CDR1 SGHDN, CDR2 FVKESK. CDR3 length: 13 amino acids. CDR3 amino acids: CASRQVDNSPLHF. CDR3 DNA: TGTGCCAGCAGACAGGTAGACAATTCACCCCTCCACTTT.

This chain joins TRBV28 and TRBJ1-1, with unresolved D. Germline CDR1 is MDHEN and CDR2 is SYDVKM. The V gene lost 3 bases and the J gene lost 5 bases, with 7 bases spanning the gap. The CDR3 runs 12 residues. The CDR3 nucleotides are TGTGCCAGCAGTTTTTGGGAGACTGAAGCTTTCTTT. Translated, it gives CASSFWETEAFF.

The chain couples TRBV6-5 to TRBJ1-1, with D possibly matching TRBD1 (5 bases). CDR1 is MNHEY and CDR2 is SVGAGI in the germline V gene. The CDR3 has 14 amino acids. Trimming took off 7 bases at V and 0 bases at J, with 12 bases between the two ends. CDR3 DNA: TGTGCCAGCACCCAACAGGCTTTGAACACTGAAGCTTTCTTT. Its protein product is CASTQQALNTEAFF.

The CDR3 reads CASSLAVILQEQYF. DNA of the CDR3: TGTGCCAGCAGCTTAGCGGTTATACTCCAGGAGCAGTACTTC. J is TRBJ2-7 and V is TRBV7-2; D not certain. Per germline, CDR1 SGHTA and CDR2 FQGNSA. V shed 0 bases and J shed 7 bases, with 13 bases lying between them. The CDR3 sequence is 14 residues long.

The rearrangement uses TRBV29-1 and TRBJ2-7; 12 positions match TRBD2. V lost 6 bases to trimming and J lost 0 bases; unmatched junction nucleotides: 0. This CDR3 region has 13 residues. Germline CDR1 reads SQVTM; CDR2 reads ANQGSEA. For the CDR3, the DNA is TGCAGCGTGACTAGCGGGGGCTCCTACGAGCAGTACTTC. This sequence encodes CSVTSGGSYEQYF.

The chain has TRBV7-2 and TRBJ2-3, with D perhaps TRBD1 (6 bases). The CDR3 extends over 16 amino acids. V was shortened by 5 bases and J by 1 base, with 16 bases between the two germline ends. Germline V gene data show CDR1 as SGHTA and CDR2 as FQGNSA. CDR3 nucleotides: TGTGCCAGCAGCCCCCGGGCAGGGGCCCGCACAGATACGCAGTATTTT. The encoded protein is CASSPRAGARTDTQYF. The full variable domain, completed using reference TRBV7-2 and TRBJ2-3, is GAGVSQSPSNKVTEKGKDVELRCDPISGHTALYWYRQSLGQGLEFLIYFQGNSAPDKSGLPSDRFSAERTGGSVSTLTIQRTQQEDSAVYLCASSPRAGARTDTQYFGPGTRLTVL.

V gene TRBV28 combines with J gene TRBJ1-5; 10 positions agree with TRBD1. The CDR3 loop spans 17 amino acids. J gave up 5 bases and V 6 bases, and 13 bases lay outside the gene matches. Per the germline V gene, CDR1 is MDHEN and CDR2 is SYDVKM. CDR3 protein: CASRGWGDRGLYQPQHF. The CDR3 DNA reads as TGTGCCAGCAGGGGTTGGGGCGACAGGGGGCTCTATCAGCCCCAGCATTTT.

This rearrangement joins TRBV7-9 to TRBJ2-7, with a tentative D call TRBD2 (6 bases). This CDR3 spans 15 amino acids. The ends were cut back, 10 bases at V and 2 bases at J, with 21 bases in the middle. Germline V CDR1 and CDR2: SEHNR, FQNEAQ (reference sequence). The CDR3 here is CATQSESGEAYEQYF. The CDR3 nucleotides are TGTGCCACCCAGTCTGAGTCGGGGGAGGCCTACGAGCAGTACTTC. The variable domain in full, with the rest retrieved from reference TRBV7-9 and TRBJ2-7, is DTGVSQNPRHKITKRGQNVTFRCDPISEHNRLYWYRQTLGQGPEFLTYFQNEAQLEKSRLLSDRFSAERPKGSFSTLEIQRTEQGDSAMYLCATQSESGEAYEQYFGPGTRLTVT.

The V gene is TRBV5-1, the J gene TRBJ1-1; possible D gene TRBD1, 6 bases. CDR1 SGHRS and CDR2 YFSETQ come from the germline V gene. This CDR3 contains 14 residues. Trimming shortened V by 4 bases and J by 2 bases, and 12 bases separated the two germline ends. CDR3 sequence (DNA): TGCGCCAGCAGCCTGAGACAGGCCAACACTGAAGCTTTCTTT. Its translation is CASSLRQANTEAFF.

This sequence joins TRBV7-9 and TRBJ1-4; tentative D call: TRBD1 (5 bases). CDR1 is SEHNR and CDR2 is FQNEAQ in the germline V gene (reference sequence). The V gene lost 2 bases and the J gene lost 0 bases, with 10 bases spanning the gap. The CDR3 extends over 16 amino acids. The CDR3 spells CASSLSRGATNEKLFF. The DNA of the CDR3 is TGTGCCAGCAGCTTATCGCGGGGGGCAACTAATGAAAAACTGTTTTTT.